Presented here are 13 T cell receptor beta chains from one specimen sequenced in a study of shared clonotypes between healthy human individuals. Data came from immunoSEQ multiplex PCR; TCRdb stores just in-frame clones and leaves some out. The data show a few million clones, 85% to 95% seen once. Specimen: naive CD4+ T cells from PBMCs. As for subset: CD45RA+ positively selected. These receptors originate from a man aged 18 to 29 in good health. Some clones in this sample may be carry-over from other donors' samples.

This clone was seen once. CDR3 sequence: CASSPGTVYGYTF. The DNA of the CDR3 is TGTGCCAGCAGCCCCGGGACAGTGTATGGCTACACCTTC. This chain connects TRBV5-4 to TRBJ1-2; 7 positions match TRBD1. The CDR3 has 13 amino acids. From germline, CDR1 is SGHNT and CDR2 YYREEE (reference sequence). V lost 4 bases, J lost 5 bases, and 5 bases stayed unmatched.

The chain is built from TRBV28 and TRBJ1-2; possible D gene TRBD1, 5 bases. Per the germline V gene, CDR1 is MDHEN and CDR2 is SYDVKM. Trimming pared 6 bases from V and 8 bases from J, leaving 16 bases between. The CDR3 has 13 amino acids. CDR3 nucleotides: TGTGCCAGCAGGAGCCCGGGACCCAGAGGCTACACCTTC. Encoded protein: CASRSPGPRGYTF.

J is TRBJ1-2 and V is TRBV28; weak D call: TRBD1 (6 bases). The CDR3 loop spans 13 amino acids. Germline values: CDR1 MDHEN, CDR2 SYDVKM. V gave up 9 bases and J gave up 4 bases, with 15 bases separating them. This CDR3 is CASHQGFGYGYTF. As DNA, the CDR3 is TGTGCCAGTCACCAGGGGTTCGGCTATGGCTACACCTTC.

Turning to this clone: Other DNA sequences of this sample code for an identical CDR3. In DNA, the CDR3 is TGTGCCAGCTCCCCGGGGGGGACAGATACGCAGTATTTT. It specifies CASSPGGTDTQYF. V usage is TRBV18 and J usage is TRBJ2-3, with 8 bases that match TRBD2. This CDR3 has 13 amino acids. Germline V gives CDR1 KGHSH, CDR2 LQKENI. V was clipped by 6 bases and J by 3 bases; unmatched bases: 2.

The chain recombines TRBV28 with TRBJ2-3; D uncertain. Germline values: CDR1 MDHEN, CDR2 SYDVKM. This CDR3 is 14 amino acids long. Deletions cut 5 bases from V and 4 bases from J, with 13 bases between. The CDR3 here is CASSAPPLPDTQYF. CDR3 nucleotides: TGTGCCAGCAGTGCCCCACCCCTGCCAGATACGCAGTATTTT.

J is TRBJ1-5 and V is TRBV28, with 8 positions matching TRBD1. CDR1 is MDHEN, CDR2 SYDVKM, per germline. The CDR3 has 14 residues. Trimming took 7 bases from V and 5 from J; bases not matched to a gene: 7. CDR3 coding DNA: TGTGCCAGCATGAATGGACAGGGACATCAGCCCCAGCATTTT. Its translation: CASMNGQGHQPQHF.

This chain uses TRBV28 with TRBJ1-2; D gene unclear. CDR1 MDHEN and CDR2 SYDVKM come from the germline V gene. The CDR3 covers 12 residues. Trimming took 6 bases from V and 8 from J, leaving 13 bases between them. The CDR3 nucleotides are TGTGCCAGCAGAGCGAACGGCTCGGGCTACACCTTC. This encodes CASRANGSGYTF.

The chain links TRBV5-4 to TRBJ2-5; 8 nucleotides agree with TRBD2. The CDR3 is made up of 16 amino acids. Germline V gene data show CDR1 as SGHNT and CDR2 as YYREEE (reference sequence). Trimming took 0 bases from V and 6 from J; bases not matched to a gene: 10. In DNA, the CDR3 is TGTGCCAGCAGCTTGGTGAGCGGAGCGGGGGATCAGACCCAGTACTTC. Protein sequence: CASSLVSGAGDQTQYF.

This chain joins TRBV5-4 and TRBJ2-2; TRBD2 matches at 8 bases. The CDR3 is 16 residues long. Trimming took 0 bases from V and 6 from J; bases not matched to a gene: 7. CDR1 SGHNT and CDR2 YYREEE come from the germline V gene (reference sequence). The DNA of the CDR3 is TGTGCCAGCAGCTTGGCAGGGACTAGAACTGCCGGGGAGCTGTTTTTT. Amino acids: CASSLAGTRTAGELFF.

This rearrangement joins TRBV28 to TRBJ2-4; the D is unclear. V shed 3 bases and J shed 0 bases, with 9 bases lying between them. From germline, CDR1 is MDHEN and CDR2 SYDVKM. CDR3 size: 15 residues. The CDR3 protein is CASSLTSLAKNIQYF. The DNA for the CDR3 is TGTGCCAGCAGTTTGACTTCTTTAGCCAAAAACATTCAGTACTTC.

This clone is a singleton in its sample. The chain employs TRBV9 and TRBJ2-7; weak D call: TRBD1 (5 bases). Germline loops: CDR1 SGDLS, CDR2 YYNGEE. The V and J ends lost 0 bases and 3 bases respectively, with 7 bases between them. This CDR3 contains 13 residues. CDR3 nucleotides: TGTGCCAGCAGCGTAGCTACAGGCTACGAGCAGTACTTC. This codes for CASSVATGYEQYF.

The CDR3 loop reads CASSHRDSSNTGELFF. As DNA, the CDR3 is TGCGCCAGCAGCCACCGGGACAGCTCGAACACCGGGGAGCTGTTTTTT. This chain links TRBV5-1 with TRBJ2-2; 7 bases fit TRBD1. The CDR3 length is 16 residues. V was pared by 4 bases and J by 0 bases, with 6 bases of the junction left unmatched. Germline CDR1 is SGHRS and CDR2 is YFSETQ.

The chain couples TRBV7-9 to TRBJ1-5; the D is unclear. Per germline, CDR1 SEHNR and CDR2 FQNEAQ (reference sequence). V shed 5 bases and J shed 2 bases, with 10 bases lying between them. The CDR3 has 14 amino acids. The CDR3 spells CASSPEGGNQPQHF. CDR3 DNA sequence: TGTGCCAGCAGCCCCGAGGGCGGCAATCAGCCCCAGCATTTT.